This T cell receptor beta chain was recovered during a study of T cells in localized non-small cell lung cancer. Findings and limits, study-wide: Tumor showed lower T cell clonality than uninvolved adjacent lung, where it was highest. It remains possible that heterogeneity exists, since only one tumor region was sequenced. An association was observed between higher blood T cell density and longer overall survival. A median approximately 57 of the top 100 tumor clones appeared in adjacent lung.

Deletions cut 5 bases from V and 1 base from J, with 9 bases between. The CDR3 covers 14 residues. CDR1 and CDR2 (germline): LNHDA, SQIVND (reference sequence). Some clones are missing from TCRdb's copy, which holds only in-frame ones; the method was immunoSEQ multiplex PCR. The sample records 1,300 to 1,500 clones, 36% being singletons. The table lists this clone with a count of one. Antigen: not known. The chain couples TRBV19 to TRBJ1-5, with D possibly being TRBD1 (5 bases). The origin of this receptor is a woman aged 35 to 75 with stage I squamous cell lung carcinoma. The input for sequencing was normal lung tissue next to the tumor, taken before any cancer treatment. CDR3 DNA: TGTGCCAGTAGTTGGGGACGCAGCAATCAGCCCCAGCATTTT. This sequence encodes CASSWGRSNQPQHF.